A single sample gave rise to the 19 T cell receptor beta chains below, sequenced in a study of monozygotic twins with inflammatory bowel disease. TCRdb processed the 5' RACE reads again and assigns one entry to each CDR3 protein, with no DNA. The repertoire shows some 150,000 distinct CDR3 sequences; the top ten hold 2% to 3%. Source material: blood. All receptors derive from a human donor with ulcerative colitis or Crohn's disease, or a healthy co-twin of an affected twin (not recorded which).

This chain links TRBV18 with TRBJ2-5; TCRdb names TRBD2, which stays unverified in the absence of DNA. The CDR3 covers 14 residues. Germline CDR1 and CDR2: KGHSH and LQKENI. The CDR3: CASQRTSLQETQYF.

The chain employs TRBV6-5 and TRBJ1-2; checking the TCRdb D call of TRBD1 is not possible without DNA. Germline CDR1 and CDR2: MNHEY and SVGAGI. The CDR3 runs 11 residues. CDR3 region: CASKTVSGYTF.

CDR3 residues: CASSSPPDLNTDTQYF. The chain joins TRBV27 to TRBJ2-3; TCRdb picks TRBD2, but there is no DNA to check that call. Germline CDR1 reads MNHEY; CDR2 reads SMNVEV (reference sequence). This CDR3 is 16 amino acids long.

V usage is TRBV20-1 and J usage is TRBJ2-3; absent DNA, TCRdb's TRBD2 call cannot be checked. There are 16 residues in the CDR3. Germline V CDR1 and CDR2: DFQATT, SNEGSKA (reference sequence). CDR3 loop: CSARDRLAGGQDTQYF.

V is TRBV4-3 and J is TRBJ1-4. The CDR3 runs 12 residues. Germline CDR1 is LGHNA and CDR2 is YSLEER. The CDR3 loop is CASSQEREKLFF.

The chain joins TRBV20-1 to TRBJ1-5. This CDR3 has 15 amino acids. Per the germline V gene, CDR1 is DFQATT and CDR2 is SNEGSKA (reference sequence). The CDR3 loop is CSAGSWGMGNQPQHF.

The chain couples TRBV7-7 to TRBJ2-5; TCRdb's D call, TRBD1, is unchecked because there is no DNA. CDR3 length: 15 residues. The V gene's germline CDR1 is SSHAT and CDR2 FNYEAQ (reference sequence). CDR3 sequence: CASSLNRDSQETQYF.

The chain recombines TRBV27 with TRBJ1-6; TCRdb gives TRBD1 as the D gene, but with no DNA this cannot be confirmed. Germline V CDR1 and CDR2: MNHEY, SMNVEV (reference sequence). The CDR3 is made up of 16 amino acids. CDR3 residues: CASSFTDPARNSPLHF.

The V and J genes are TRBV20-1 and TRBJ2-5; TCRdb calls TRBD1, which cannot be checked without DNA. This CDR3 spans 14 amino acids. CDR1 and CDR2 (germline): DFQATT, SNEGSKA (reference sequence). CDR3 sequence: CSARNRGIPETQYF.

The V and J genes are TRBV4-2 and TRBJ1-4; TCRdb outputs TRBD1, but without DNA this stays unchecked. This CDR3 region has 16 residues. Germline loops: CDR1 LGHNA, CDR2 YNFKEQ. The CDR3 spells CASSQVGPEGDEKLFF.

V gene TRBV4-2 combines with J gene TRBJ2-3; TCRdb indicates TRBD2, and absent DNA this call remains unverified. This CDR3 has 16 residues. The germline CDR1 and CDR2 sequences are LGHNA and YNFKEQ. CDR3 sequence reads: CASSRSLTSGTDTQYF.

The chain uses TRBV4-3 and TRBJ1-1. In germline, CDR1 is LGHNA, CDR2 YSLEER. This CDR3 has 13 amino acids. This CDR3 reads CASSQMGGTEAFF.

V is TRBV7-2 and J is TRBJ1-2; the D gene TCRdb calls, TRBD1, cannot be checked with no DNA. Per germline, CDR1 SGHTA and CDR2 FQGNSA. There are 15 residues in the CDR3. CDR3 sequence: CASSFSGTANYGYTF.

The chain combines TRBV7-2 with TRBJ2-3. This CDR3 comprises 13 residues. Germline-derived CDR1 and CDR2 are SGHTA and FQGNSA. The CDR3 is CASSNFDADTQYF.

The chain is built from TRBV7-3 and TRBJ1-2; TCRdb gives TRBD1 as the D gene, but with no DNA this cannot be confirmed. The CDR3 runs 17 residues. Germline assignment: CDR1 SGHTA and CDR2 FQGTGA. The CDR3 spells CASSPDLRTGETYGYTF. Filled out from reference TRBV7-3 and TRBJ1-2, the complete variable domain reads GAGVSQTPSNKVTEKGKYVELRCDPISGHTALYWYRQSLGQGPEFLIYFQGTGAADDSGLPNDRFFAVRPEGSVSTLKIQRTERGDSAVYLCASSPDLRTGETYGYTFGSGTRLTVV.

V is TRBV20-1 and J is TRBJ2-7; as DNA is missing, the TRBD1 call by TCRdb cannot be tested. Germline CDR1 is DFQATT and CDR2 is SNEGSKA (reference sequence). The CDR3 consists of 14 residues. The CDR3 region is CSVRSTGYTYEQYF.

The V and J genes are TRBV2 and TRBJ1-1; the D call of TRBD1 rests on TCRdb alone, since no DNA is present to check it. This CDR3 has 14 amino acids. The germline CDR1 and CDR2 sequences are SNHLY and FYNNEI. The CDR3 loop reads CAGHRSIVDTEAFF.

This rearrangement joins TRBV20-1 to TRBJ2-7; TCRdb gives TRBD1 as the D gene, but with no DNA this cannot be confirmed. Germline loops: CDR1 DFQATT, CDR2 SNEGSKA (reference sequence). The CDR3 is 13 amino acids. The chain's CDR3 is CSARTTTGLEQYF.

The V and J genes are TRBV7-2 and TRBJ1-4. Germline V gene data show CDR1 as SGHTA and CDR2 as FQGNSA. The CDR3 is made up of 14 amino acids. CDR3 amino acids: CASSFSTTNEKLFF.